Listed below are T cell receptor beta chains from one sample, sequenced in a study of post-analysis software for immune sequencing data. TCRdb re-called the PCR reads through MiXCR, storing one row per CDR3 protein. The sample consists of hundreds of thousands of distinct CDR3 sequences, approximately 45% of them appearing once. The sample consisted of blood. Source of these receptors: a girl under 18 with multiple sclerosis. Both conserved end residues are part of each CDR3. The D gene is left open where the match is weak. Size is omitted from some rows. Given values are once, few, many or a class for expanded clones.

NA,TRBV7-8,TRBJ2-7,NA,CANSLDFAGSYEQYF,TGTGCCAACAGCTTAGACTTCGCGGGGAGCTACGAGCAGTACTTC
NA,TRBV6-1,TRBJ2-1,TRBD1,CASSEPVRDRPHNEQFF,TGTGCCAGCAGTGAACCCGTCCGGGACAGGCCCCACAATGAGCAGTTCTTC
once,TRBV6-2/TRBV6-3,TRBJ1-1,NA,CASSYLTSNTEAFF,TGTGCCAGCAGTTACCTGACCTCGAACACTGAAGCTTTCTTT
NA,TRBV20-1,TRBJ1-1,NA,CSAYQGTEAFF,TGCAGTGCCTATCAAGGCACTGAAGCTTTCTTT
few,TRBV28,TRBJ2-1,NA,CASSGENEQFF,TGTGCCAGCAGTGGAGAGAATGAGCAGTTCTTC
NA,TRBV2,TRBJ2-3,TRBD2,CASSDWTPREGDTDTQYF,TGTGCCAGCAGCGATTGGACTCCGCGGGAGGGAGACACAGATACGCAGTATTTT
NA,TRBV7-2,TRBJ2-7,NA,CASSLDRGGSYEQYF,TGTGCCAGCAGCTTAGATCGTGGGGGTTCCTACGAGCAGTACTTC
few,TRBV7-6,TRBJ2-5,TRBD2,CASSLAGGSGSSETQYF,TGTGCCAGCAGCTTAGCGGGCGGGAGCGGGAGTTCAGAGACCCAGTACTTC
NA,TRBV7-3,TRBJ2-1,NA,CASSRTLASYNEQFF,TGTGCCAGCAGCCGAACACTAGCCTCCTACAATGAGCAGTTCTTC
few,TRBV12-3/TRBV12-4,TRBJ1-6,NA,CASRTPGVSPLHF,TGTGCCAGCAGAACCCCAGGGGTTTCACCCCTCCACTTT
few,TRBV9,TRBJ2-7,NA,CASSPGRGQGFYEQYF,TGTGCCAGCAGCCCCGGTCGTGGGCAGGGGTTTTACGAGCAGTACTTC
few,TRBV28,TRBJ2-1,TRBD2,CASSSPGLVPNEQFF,TGTGCCAGCAGTTCACCGGGACTAGTTCCTAATGAGCAGTTCTTC
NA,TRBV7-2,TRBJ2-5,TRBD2,CASSLGPGLVVTQYF,TGTGCCAGCAGCTTAGGACCGGGACTAGTGGTGACCCAGTACTTC
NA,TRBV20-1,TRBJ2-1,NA,CSARVTVGGEQFF,TGCAGTGCTAGAGTAACGGTCGGCGGTGAGCAGTTCTTC
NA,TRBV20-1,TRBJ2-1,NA,CSARVGSSYNEQFF,TGCAGTGCTAGAGTCGGGAGCTCCTACAATGAGCAGTTCTTC
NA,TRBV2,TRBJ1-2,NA,CASSERNYGYTF,TGTGCCAGCAGTGAAAGAAACTATGGCTACACCTTC
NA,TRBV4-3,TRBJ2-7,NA,CASSQDRGRFYVQYF,TGCGCCAGCAGCCAAGATAGGGGGAGGTTCTACGTGCAGTACTTC
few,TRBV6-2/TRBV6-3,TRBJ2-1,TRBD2,CASSYASGRLGEQFF,TGTGCCAGCAGTTACGCTAGCGGGAGATTAGGTGAGCAGTTCTTC
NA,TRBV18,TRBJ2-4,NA,CASSPLSRKKNIQYF,TGTGCCAGCTCACCACTAAGTCGAAAGAAAAACATTCAGTACTTC
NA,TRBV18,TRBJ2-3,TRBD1,CASSSQGDTDTQYF,TGTGCCAGCTCATCACAGGGGGACACAGATACGCAGTATTTT
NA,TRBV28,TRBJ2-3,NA,CASAGIRKITDTQYF,TGTGCCAGCGCCGGGATAAGGAAAATCACAGATACGCAGTATTTT
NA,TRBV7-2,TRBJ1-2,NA,CASSLWVGENGYGYTF,TGTGCCAGCAGCTTATGGGTCGGGGAAAACGGCTATGGCTACACCTTC
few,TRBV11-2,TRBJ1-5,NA,CASSCQHSNQPQHF,TGTGCCAGCAGCTGCCAGCATAGCAATCAGCCCCAGCATTTT
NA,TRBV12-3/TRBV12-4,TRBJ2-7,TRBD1,CASSGGKQGSYEQYF,TGTGCCAGCAGTGGGGGAAAACAGGGGTCCTACGAGCAGTACTTC
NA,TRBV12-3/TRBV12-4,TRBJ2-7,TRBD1,CASSLSGTGVEQYF,TGTGCCAGCAGTTTATCCGGGACAGGGGTCGAGCAGTACTTC
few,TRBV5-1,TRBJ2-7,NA,CASSFGTTTYEQYF,TGCGCCAGCAGCTTTGGGACGACTACCTACGAGCAGTACTTC
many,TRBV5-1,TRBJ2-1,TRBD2,CASSLTSGSSVEQFF,TGCGCCAGCAGCTTGACTAGCGGGAGTTCCGTTGAGCAGTTCTTC
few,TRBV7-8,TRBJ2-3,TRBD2,CASSSEPGLLTDTQYF,TGTGCCAGCAGCTCTGAGCCGGGACTACTCACAGATACGCAGTATTTT
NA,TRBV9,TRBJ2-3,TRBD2,CASSVPSSQGGADTQYF,TGTGCCAGCAGCGTCCCAAGTAGCCAGGGAGGGGCAGATACGCAGTATTTT
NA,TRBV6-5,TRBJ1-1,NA,CASIERDYGKTEAFF,TGTGCCAGCATTGAAAGGGACTATGGTAAGACTGAAGCTTTCTTT
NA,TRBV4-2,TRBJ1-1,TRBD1,CASSQDGTAAWGEAFF,TGTGCCAGCAGCCAAGACGGGACAGCAGCTTGGGGTGAAGCTTTCTTT
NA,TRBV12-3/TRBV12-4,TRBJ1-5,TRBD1,CASSATGDSNQPQHF,TGTGCCAGCAGTGCTACAGGGGATAGCAATCAGCCCCAGCATTTT
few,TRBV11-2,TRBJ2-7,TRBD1,CASSFGTGSFEQYF,TGTGCCAGCAGCTTCGGGACAGGGTCTTTCGAGCAGTACTTC
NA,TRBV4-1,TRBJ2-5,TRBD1,CASSQAEGQGASERYF,TGCGCCAGCAGCCAAGCGGAAGGACAGGGGGCGTCCGAGCGGTACTTC
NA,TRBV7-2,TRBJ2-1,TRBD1,CASSPLSGTGTYNEQFF,TGTGCCAGCAGCCCCCTTTCGGGGACAGGGACCTACAATGAGCAGTTCTTC
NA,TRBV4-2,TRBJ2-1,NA,CASSQDIVGPEQFF,TGTGCCAGCAGCCAAGATATAGTTGGTCCTGAGCAGTTCTTC
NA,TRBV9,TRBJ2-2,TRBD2,CASSVDLAGVGTGELFF,TGTGCCAGCAGCGTAGATCTAGCGGGAGTAGGGACCGGGGAGCTGTTTTTT
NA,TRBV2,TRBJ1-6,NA,CASSEWVLVLVNSPLHF,TGTGCCAGCAGTGAATGGGTTCTGGTCCTGGTTAATTCACCCCTCCACTTT
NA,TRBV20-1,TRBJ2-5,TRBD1,CSARGISDRGIQETQYF,TGCAGTGCTAGAGGGATCTCGGACAGGGGGATCCAAGAGACCCAGTACTTC
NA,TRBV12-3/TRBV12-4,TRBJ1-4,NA,CASSGGGSNEKLFF,TGTGCCAGCAGCGGCGGGGGGTCTAATGAAAAACTGTTTTTT
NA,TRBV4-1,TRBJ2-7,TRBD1,CASSQDPGQVGCYEQYF,TGCGCCAGCAGCCAAGATCCAGGACAGGTCGGCTGCTACGAGCAGTACTTC
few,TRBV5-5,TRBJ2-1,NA,CASSLANSYNEQFF,TGTGCCAGCAGTTTAGCGAACTCCTACAATGAGCAGTTCTTC
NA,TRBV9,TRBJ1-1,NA,CASSVDDRGTEAFF,TGTGCCAGCAGCGTAGACGATAGGGGAACTGAAGCTTTCTTT
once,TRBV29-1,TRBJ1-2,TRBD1,CSAGDSPNYGYTF,TGCAGCGCCGGGGACAGTCCTAACTATGGCTACACCTTC
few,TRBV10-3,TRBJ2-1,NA,CAISESQFGNYNEQFF,TGTGCCATCAGTGAGTCGCAGTTTGGGAACTACAATGAGCAGTTCTTC
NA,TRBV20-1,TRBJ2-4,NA,CSVLAAKNIQYF,TGCAGCGTGCTAGCGGCCAAAAACATTCAGTACTTC
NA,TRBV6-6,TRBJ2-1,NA,CASSYSVSSEQFF,TGTGCCAGCAGTTACTCAGTATCGTCTGAGCAGTTCTTC
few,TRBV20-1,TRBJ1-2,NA,CSAGNTGANYGYTF,TGCAGTGCTGGAAATACTGGGGCCAACTATGGCTACACCTTC
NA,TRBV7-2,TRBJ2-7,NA,CASSPAVGGAYEQYF,TGTGCCAGCAGCCCGGCGGTTGGGGGCGCCTACGAGCAGTACTTC
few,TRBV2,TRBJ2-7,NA,CASSETGYPWYEQYF,TGTGCCAGCAGTGAAACAGGGTACCCTTGGTACGAGCAGTACTTC
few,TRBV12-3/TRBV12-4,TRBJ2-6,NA,CASSPGPHYWSGANVLTF,TGTGCCAGCAGCCCGGGGCCCCATTATTGGAGTGGGGCCAACGTCCTGACTTTC
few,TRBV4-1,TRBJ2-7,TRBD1,CASSSPGQGLGEQYF,TGCGCCAGCAGCAGTCCGGGACAGGGTTTAGGGGAGCAGTACTTC
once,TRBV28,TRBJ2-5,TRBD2,CASLTGGRAQEQYF,TGTGCCAGCCTCACGGGGGGGAGGGCCCAAGAGCAGTACTTC
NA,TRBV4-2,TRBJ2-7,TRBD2,CASSQEASGRAYEQYF,TGTGCCAGCAGCCAAGAGGCTAGCGGGAGAGCCTACGAGCAGTACTTC
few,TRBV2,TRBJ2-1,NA,CASSEEETEQFF,TGTGCCAGCAGTGAAGAGGAGACTGAGCAGTTCTTC
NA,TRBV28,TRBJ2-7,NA,CASSSLDARSRASSYEQYF,TGTGCCAGCAGTTCCTTAGACGCTCGAAGCAGGGCGAGCTCCTACGAGCAGTACTTC
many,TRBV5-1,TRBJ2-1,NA,CASSLGSGNEQFF,TGTGCCAGCAGTTTAGGTAGCGGAAATGAGCAGTTCTTC